This T cell receptor (beta chain) was obtained from a study of T cells in Graves' hyperthyroidism and ophthalmopathy. Study observations and caveats: Blood also held most thyroid clonotypes expanded beyond 0.001.

This clonotype has a count of ten or more. What it binds is not known. Amplified TCR beta CDR3 regions came from RNA transcripts. HTBI primers were the set used in a first-round RT-PCR of the TCR CDR3. MiXCR, run by TCRdb on the multiplex PCR reads, gives a single entry per CDR3 protein. The sample holds about 540,000 distinct CDR3 sequences, roughly 50% seen once. Exclusion followed for patients with uncontrolled infection, other autoimmune disease, pregnancy or lactation. This receptor was identified in a woman under 30 with Graves' hyperthyroidism. Sequenced: peripheral blood or thyroid tissue (not recorded which).

DNA for the CDR3: TGTGCCAGCAGCTTGGGTGGAGGGTACACCGGGGAGCTGTTTTTT. Translated, it gives CASSLGGGYTGELFF. The chain carries TRBV11-3 and TRBJ2-2; the D gene is possibly TRBD2 (6 bases). V gave up 3 bases and J gave up 3 bases, with 11 bases separating them. Germline V gives CDR1 SGHNT, CDR2 YENEEA. The CDR3 runs 15 residues.